The 3 T cell receptor beta chains below were found in one sample sequenced in a study of T cells in localized non-small cell lung cancer. This table comes from immunoSEQ multiplex PCR, and its TCRdb copy is limited to in-frame clones, with some not included. Here the sample spans 30,000 or so clones, 85% to 95% being singletons. The sample consisted of peripheral blood, taken before any cancer treatment. The receptors here all came from a female donor aged 60 or older with stage I lung adenocarcinoma.

The chain recombines TRBV7-9 with TRBJ1-6; 8 bases map to TRBD1. CDR1 is SEHNR and CDR2 is FQNEAQ in the germline V gene (reference sequence). The CDR3 contains 13 residues. Germline trimming cut 11 bases from V and 5 bases from J; bases unmatched to any gene: 5. CDR3 nucleotide sequence: TGTGCCGGATCGGGACAGGATAATTCACCCCTCCACTTT. Amino acids: CAGSGQDNSPLHF.

The rearrangement joins TRBV5-1 to TRBJ2-2, with a weak D call TRBD1 (5 bases). CDR3 size: 14 residues. V lost 1 base and J lost 2, with 6 bases in between. Germline V gene sequence: CDR1 SGHRS, CDR2 YFSETQ. The CDR3 DNA sequence: TGCGCCAGCAGCTTGAGGGGCAACACCGGGGAGCTGTTTTTT. As protein: CASSLRGNTGELFF.

The rearrangement uses TRBV7-8 and TRBJ2-1; no firm D call. CDR3 length equals 13 residues. Trimming took off 6 bases at V and 8 bases at J, with 14 bases between the two ends. CDR1 and CDR2 from the germline V gene are SGHVS and FQNEAQ. The CDR3 nucleotides read TGTGCCAGCAGAACAGAGCGACGCGATGAGCAGTTCTTC. It encodes CASRTERRDEQFF.